Sequencing of this T cell receptor (beta chain) was carried out in a study of T cell responses to AZD1222 COVID-19 vaccine. This clone was recorded once. The antigen remains undetermined. Overall study results and limits: Compared with day 0, the breadth and depth of the Spike-specific TCR repertoire rose significantly after two doses of AZD1222. Only a handful of AZD1222 recipients, more than 5 in all, had baseline seropositivity.

TCRdb keeps only in-frame clones here, not all; method: immunoSEQ multiplex PCR. The table records about 100,000 clones, around nine tenths of them present only once. Germline-derived CDR1 and CDR2 are SGHTA and FQGNSA. Between the trimmed V and J ends, which lost 2 bases and 7 bases, there was a span of 16 bases. CDR3 length: 15 amino acids. J is TRBJ2-3 and V is TRBV7-2; D is perhaps TRBD1 (6 bases). The material sequenced was peripheral blood, taken on day 0 of AZD1222 vaccination. This TCR was recovered from an adult in good health. The CDR3 region is CASSLQASRGYTQYF. The CDR3 nucleotides are TGTGCCAGCAGCTTACAGGCTAGCAGGGGTTATACGCAGTATTTT.